What follows are 3 T cell receptor beta chains derived from one specimen sequenced in a study of blood T cell repertoires in COVID-19. The method was immunoSEQ multiplex PCR; TCRdb's version includes in-frame clones alone and lacks a portion of them. The sample lists 150,000 to 200,000 clones; approximately 81% were seen once. Sample: PBMCs or T cells enriched from blood (not recorded which). The receptors originated from a woman in her forties with acute COVID-19.

The genes are TRBV30 and TRBJ1-4; D remains ambiguous. The CDR3 has 12 residues. From germline, CDR1 is GTSNPN and CDR2 SVGIG (reference sequence). The V end lost 0 bases, the J end lost 5 bases, and 4 bases lay between the germline ends. The CDR3 nucleotides are TGTGCCTGGAGTGTTGAGAATGAAAAACTGTTTTTT. Translation gives CAWSVENEKLFF.

V gene TRBV2 combines with J gene TRBJ2-1, with a possible D match to TRBD2 (6 bases). The V gene lost 5 bases and the J gene lost 0 bases, with 14 bases spanning the gap. Germline-derived CDR1 and CDR2 are SNHLY and FYNNEI. This CDR3 comprises 16 residues. The CDR3 DNA follows: TGTGCCAGCAGTTTTTATAGCGGAAGCTCCTACAATGAGCAGTTCTTC. It is translated as CASSFYSGSSYNEQFF.

The V call is TRBV4-1, the J call TRBJ1-2; D is undetermined. CDR3 length: 17 residues. V dropped 2 bases and J dropped 1 base, with 17 bases sitting between them. Germline V CDR1 and CDR2: MGHRA, YSYEKL. CDR3 nucleotides: TGCGCCAGCAGCCAACCTACTGAGAGAAGTTTTAACTATGGCTACACCTTC. It specifies CASSQPTERSFNYGYTF.